Sequencing of this T cell receptor (beta chain) was carried out in a study of glioma-infiltrating T cells. This clonotype was seen repeatedly, ten times or more. Antigen specificity is unknown. Study results and caveats: CDR3 overlap between tissue and blood was very small. Gliomas, especially low-grade, showed above-expected tissue-blood divergence; non-neoplastic patients showed below.

Amplification of TCR alpha and beta CDR3 regions from RNA used iRepertoire nested multiplex PCR. TCRdb passed the multiplex PCR reads through MiXCR, listing each CDR3 protein once. The table includes about 130,000 distinct CDR3 sequences, about 25% detected once. Trimming removed 2 bases from V and 7 bases from J; junction bases left unmatched: 7. CDR3 length: 16 residues. Germline V gene lookup returns CDR1 MNHEY and CDR2 SVGEGT. This chain uses TRBV6-2 or TRBV6-3 with TRBJ2-1; 11 nucleotides line up with TRBD2. This sequence was found in a human donor with low-grade glioma or glioblastoma, undergoing nonglioma brain surgery, or in good health (not recorded which). The sequenced sample was glioma tissue, nonneoplastic brain tissue, or PBMCs (not recorded which). CDR3: CASSYHLAGGQNEQFF. The DNA for the CDR3 is TGTGCCAGCAGTTACCACCTAGCGGGGGGTCAGAATGAGCAGTTCTTC.